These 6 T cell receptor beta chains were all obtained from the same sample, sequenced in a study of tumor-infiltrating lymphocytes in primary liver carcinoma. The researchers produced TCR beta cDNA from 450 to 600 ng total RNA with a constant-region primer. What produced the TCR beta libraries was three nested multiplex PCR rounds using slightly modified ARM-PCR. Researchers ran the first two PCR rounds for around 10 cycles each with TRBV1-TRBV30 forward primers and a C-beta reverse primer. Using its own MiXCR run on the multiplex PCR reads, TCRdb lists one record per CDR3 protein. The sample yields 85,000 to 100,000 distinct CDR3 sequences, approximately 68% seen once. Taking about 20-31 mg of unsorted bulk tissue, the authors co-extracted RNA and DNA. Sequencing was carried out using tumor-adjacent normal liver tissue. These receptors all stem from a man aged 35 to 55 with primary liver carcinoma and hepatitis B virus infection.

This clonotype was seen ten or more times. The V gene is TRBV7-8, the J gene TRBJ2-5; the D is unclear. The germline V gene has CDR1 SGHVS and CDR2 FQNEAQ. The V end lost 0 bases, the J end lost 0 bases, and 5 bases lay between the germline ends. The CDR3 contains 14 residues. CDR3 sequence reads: CASSLAAYQETQYF. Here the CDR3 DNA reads TGTGCCAGCAGCTTAGCAGCGTACCAAGAGACCCAGTACTTC.

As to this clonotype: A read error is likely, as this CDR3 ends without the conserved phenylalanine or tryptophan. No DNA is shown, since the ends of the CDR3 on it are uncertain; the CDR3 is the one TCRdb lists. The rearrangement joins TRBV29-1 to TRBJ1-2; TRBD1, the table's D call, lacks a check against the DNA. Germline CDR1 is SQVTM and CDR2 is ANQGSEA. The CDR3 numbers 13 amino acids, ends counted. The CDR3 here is CSVETIGAYGYAL.

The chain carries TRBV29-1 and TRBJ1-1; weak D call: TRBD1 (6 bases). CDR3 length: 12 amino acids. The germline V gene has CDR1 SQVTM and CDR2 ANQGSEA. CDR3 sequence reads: CGARGGPTEAFF. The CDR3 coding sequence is TGCGGCGCCCGAGGGGGTCCCACTGAAGCTTTCTTT.

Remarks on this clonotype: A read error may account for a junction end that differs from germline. CDR3 DNA: TGCAGCGTCGAAGATCCCGGGAGCACCTACAATGAGCAGTTCTTC. Translation gives CSVEDPGSTYNEQFF. V gene TRBV29-1 combines with J gene TRBJ2-1; D perhaps matches TRBD2 (6 bases). CDR3 length equals 15 residues. Germline CDR1 and CDR2: SQVTM and ANQGSEA.

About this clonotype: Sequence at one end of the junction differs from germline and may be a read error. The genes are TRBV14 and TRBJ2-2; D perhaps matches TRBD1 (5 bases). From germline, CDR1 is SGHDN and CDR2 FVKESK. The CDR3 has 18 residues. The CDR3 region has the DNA TGTGCCAACAGCCAAGATTCAAGCAGGGTAGCTAACACCGGGGAGCTGTTTTTT. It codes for CANSQDSSRVANTGELFF.

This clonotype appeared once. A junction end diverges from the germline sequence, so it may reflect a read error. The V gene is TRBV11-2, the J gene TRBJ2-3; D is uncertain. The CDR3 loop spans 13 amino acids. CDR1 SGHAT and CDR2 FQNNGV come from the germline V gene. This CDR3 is CASSYWTTDTQYF. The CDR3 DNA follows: TGTGCCAGCAGCTACTGGACCACAGATACACAGTATTTT.